This T cell receptor beta chain stems from a study of T cells in Graves' hyperthyroidism and ophthalmopathy. CDR1 and CDR2 (germline): MGHRA, YSYEKL. V lost 2 bases, J lost 4 bases, and 10 bases stayed unmatched. CDR3 length: 16 residues. This clonotype has a count of ten or more. RNA transcripts provided the source from which TCR beta CDR3 regions were amplified. The primer set for the first-round RT-PCR of the TCR CDR3 was HTBI. One entry per CDR3 protein, called by TCRdb with MiXCR from the multiplex PCR reads. The table records 700,000 to 850,000 distinct CDR3 sequences, roughly a third of them present only once.

Sequencing was performed on blood. This clonotype originated in a woman aged 40 to 49 with Graves' hyperthyroidism. The chain uses TRBV4-1 and TRBJ1-1, with 7 bases identical to TRBD1. The CDR3 nucleotides are TGCGCCAGCAGCCAAATACAGGGGAACCAGGGCACTGAAGCTTTCTTT. Amino acid sequence: CASSQIQGNQGTEAFF.